A single sample is the source of the 24 T cell receptor beta chains below, sequenced in a study of human T cells and chemical hapten exposure. TCRdb itself ran the RACE reads through MiXCR, one entry per CDR3 protein. The table lists roughly 100,000 distinct CDR3 sequences, about 12% of them singletons. Sample time point: pre-sensitization, week 0. The treatment denotes: therapeutic diphenylcyclopropenone sensitization with weekly scalp DPC. Material: whole blood, obtained in connection with sensitization to the hapten diphenylcyclopropenone (DPC). The source of these receptors is a woman between 45 and 65 years old with alopecia areata. Some clones in this sample may be carry-over from other donors' samples.

This clonotype was observed many times. The chain carries TRBV6-5 and TRBJ2-7; 9 bases map to TRBD1. The CDR3 consists of 16 residues. CDR1 is MNHEY, CDR2 SVGAGI, per germline. The V and J ends lost 6 bases and 2 bases, in that order; junction bases with no gene match: 11. As DNA, the CDR3 is TGTGCCAGCAGAGGGGCGGGACAGGGAAACCCCTACGAGCAGTACTTC. This gives the protein CASRGAGQGNPYEQYF.

This clonotype was observed at least ten times. The chain has TRBV6-4 and TRBJ1-1; D gene uncertain. CDR1 MRHNA and CDR2 SNTAGT come from the germline V gene. V was pared by 2 bases and J by 1 base, with 11 bases between. This CDR3 contains 15 residues. The CDR3 sequence: CASSDNSAGNTEAFF. For the CDR3, the DNA is TGTGCCAGCAGTGACAACTCAGCAGGGAACACTGAAGCTTTCTTT.

This clonotype has just a few counts. The gene calls are TRBV12-3 or TRBV12-4 and TRBJ2-2, with D possibly being TRBD1 (5 bases). CDR3 length: 15 residues. Trimming removed 6 bases at V and 1 base at J, with 12 bases between. The CDR3 here is CASSQRGWNTGELFF. The CDR3 DNA is TGTGCCAGCAGCCAAAGGGGATGGAACACCGGGGAGCTGTTTTTT.

In its sample, this clonotype was seen a few times. The chain employs TRBV20-1 and TRBJ1-1; no definite D call. The length of the CDR3 is 14 residues. The V and J ends lost 4 bases and 5 bases respectively, with 17 bases between them. Germline lookup yields CDR1 DFQATT and CDR2 SNEGSKA (reference sequence). CDR3 coding DNA: TGCAGTGCTAAGGAGGGAAACCTACGAACTGAAGCTTTCTTT. Its protein is CSAKEGNLRTEAFF.

The table lists this clonotype with many counts. The chain joins TRBV6-5 to TRBJ2-5; 7 positions agree with TRBD2. CDR3 length equals 19 residues. The ends lost 0 bases at V and 1 base at J; junction bases unmatched: 14. Germline V gene lookup returns CDR1 MNHEY and CDR2 SVGAGI. CDR3 DNA sequence: TGTGCCAGCAGTTACTCTAGCCGTATAGCGGGTAGATTCCAAGAGACCCAGTACTTC. Translated, it gives CASSYSSRIAGRFQETQYF.

This clonotype occurred many times. This chain uses TRBV15 with TRBJ2-5; TRBD1 agrees at 10 bases. Germline CDR1 and CDR2: LNHNV and YYDKDF (reference sequence). The J segment lost 5 bases and the V segment lost 3 bases, leaving 6 bases of the junction unmatched. CDR3 length: 15 residues. Written as DNA, the CDR3 is TGTGCCACCAGCAGGAAGACAGGGGGCTATGAGACCCAGTACTTC. Translated, it gives CATSRKTGGYETQYF.

This clonotype was seen many times. The V gene is TRBV20-1, the J gene TRBJ2-7; D is ambiguous. The V and J ends lost 3 bases and 0 bases respectively, with 9 bases between them. Germline V lookup: CDR1 DFQATT, CDR2 SNEGSKA (reference sequence). The CDR3 is 13 amino acids. CDR3: CSARSSLSYEQYF. Here the CDR3 DNA reads TGCAGTGCTAGGTCTTCCCTCTCCTACGAGCAGTACTTC.

The chain couples TRBV7-2 to TRBJ2-3; possibly TRBD2 for D (5 bases). This CDR3 has 16 residues. In germline, CDR1 is SGHTA, CDR2 FQGNSA. Trimming cost V 3 bases and J 2 bases, with 15 bases left between them. CDR3 protein: CASSFTTGIVTDTQYF. The CDR3 DNA reads TGTGCCAGCAGCTTTACCACGGGAATTGTCACAGATACGCAGTATTTT. Supplemented by reference TRBV7-2 and TRBJ2-3, the full variable domain reads GAGVSQSPSNKVTEKGKDVELRCDPISGHTALYWYRQSLGQGLEFLIYFQGNSAPDKSGLPSDRFSAERTGGSVSTLTIQRTQQEDSAVYLCASSFTTGIVTDTQYFGPGTRLTVL.

The rearrangement uses TRBV6-1 and TRBJ2-7; 14 bases map to TRBD2. Germline CDR1 reads MNHNS; CDR2 reads SASEGT. The CDR3 is 15 amino acids. With V trimmed by 8 bases and J by 3 bases, 6 bases remained unmatched. The CDR3 is CASLRTSGRIYEQYF. CDR3 nucleotides: TGTGCCAGCCTTAGGACTAGCGGGAGGATCTACGAGCAGTACTTC.

This clonotype was picked up many times. The genes are TRBV7-9 and TRBJ2-3; D is possibly TRBD2 (6 bases). Germline V gives CDR1 SEHNR, CDR2 FQNEAQ (reference sequence). V was shortened by 3 bases and J by 10 bases, with 29 bases between the two germline ends. The CDR3 has 18 residues. CDR3 nucleotide sequence: TGTGCCAGCAGCTTCAGTCCCCTTCGGGCGGGTCCAGGCGGGGCGCAGTATTTT. Translating it yields CASSFSPLRAGPGGAQYF.

The V and J genes are TRBV21-1 and TRBJ2-5. TRBV21-1 is a listed pseudogene. The CDR3 covers 12 residues. The CDR3 sequence is CASSTSQETQYF. The DNA for the CDR3 is TGTGCCAGCAGCACTTCCCAAGAGACCCAGTACTTC.

The genes are TRBV2 and TRBJ1-5, with unresolved D. Germline V gives CDR1 SNHLY, CDR2 FYNNEI. V was trimmed by 6 bases and J by 6 bases, leaving 6 bases between them. CDR3 size: 11 residues. Here the CDR3 reads CASRVGQPQHF. CDR3 in DNA: TGTGCCAGCAGAGTGGGTCAGCCCCAGCATTTT.

This clonotype was observed many times. V and J are TRBV3-1 and TRBJ1-2; 8 bases match TRBD1. This CDR3 has 13 residues. V lost 3 bases, J lost 8 bases, and 5 bases stayed unmatched. Germline V gene sequence: CDR1 LGHDT, CDR2 YNNKEL (reference sequence). The CDR3 spells CASSQGQVGGYTF. CDR3 nucleotide sequence: TGTGCCAGCAGCCAGGGACAGGTCGGAGGCTACACCTTC.

V is TRBV9 and J is TRBJ2-1, with 12 bases lining up with TRBD2. The germline V gene encodes CDR1 SGDLS and CDR2 YYNGEE. The CDR3 has 16 residues. V shed 0 bases, J shed 7 bases, and the junction held 5 bases outside the gene matches. CDR3 sequence reads: CASSVGLAGERNEQFF. The CDR3 DNA follows: TGTGCCAGCAGCGTAGGACTAGCGGGAGAACGTAATGAGCAGTTCTTC. The variable domain in full, with the rest retrieved from reference TRBV9 and TRBJ2-1, is DSGVTQTPKHLITATGQRVTLRCSPRSGDLSVYWYQQSLDQGLQFLIQYYNGEERAKGNILERFSAQQFPDLHSELNLSSLELGDSALYFCASSVGLAGERNEQFFGPGTRLTVL.

This clonotype has just a few counts. The chain combines TRBV2 with TRBJ1-3, with D perhaps matching TRBD1 (5 bases). Trimming cost V 6 bases and J 2 bases, with 14 bases left between them. This CDR3 region has 15 residues. Germline V lookup: CDR1 SNHLY, CDR2 FYNNEI. CDR3 region: CASRIKGEAGNTIYF. In nucleotides, the CDR3 is TGTGCCAGCAGGATCAAAGGGGAAGCTGGAAACACCATATATTTT.

This clonotype was counted at least ten times. The chain uses TRBV6-2 or TRBV6-3 and TRBJ1-1; 8 bases align to TRBD1. This CDR3 is 17 amino acids long. Unmatched junction bases numbered 16, after V lost 6 bases and J lost 4 bases. Germline lookup yields CDR1 MNHEY and CDR2 SVGEGT. The chain's CDR3 is CASSSPVDRAKSTEAFF. Here the CDR3 DNA reads TGTGCCAGCAGCTCACCCGTGGACAGGGCGAAATCCACTGAAGCTTTCTTT.

Ten or more counts support this clonotype. V is TRBV28 and J is TRBJ1-6, with D possibly TRBD1 on 5 matching bases. Trimming pared 8 bases from V and 1 base from J, leaving 9 bases between. Germline values: CDR1 MDHEN, CDR2 SYDVKM. The CDR3 is made up of 14 amino acids. CDR3: CASSGGSYNSPLHF. The CDR3 DNA sequence: TGTGCCAGCTCGGGGGGTTCCTATAATTCACCCCTCCACTTT.

This clonotype showed up many times. This chain connects TRBV28 to TRBJ2-7; D is undetermined. This CDR3 has 14 residues. The germline V gene encodes CDR1 MDHEN and CDR2 SYDVKM. Deletions cut 6 bases from V and 5 bases from J, with 17 bases between. In DNA form, the CDR3 reads TGTGCCAGCAGCGAAACGGGTGGGGTAGACGAGCAGTACTTC. Translated: CASSETGGVDEQYF.

This clonotype was recorded many times. The chain links TRBV21-1 to TRBJ2-3; TRBD1 reflects the table's D call only, with no check against the DNA. TRBV21-1 is deemed a pseudogene. This CDR3 region has 8 residues. CDR3 nucleotides: TGTGCCAGTCCGGGGCAGTATTTT. Translation gives CASPGQYF.

The CDR3 DNA follows: TGTGCCAGCAGTGATGGGAGGGTCGGGGGAGATGAGCAGTTCTTC. Its translation is CASSDGRVGGDEQFF. This chain joins TRBV25-1 and TRBJ2-1; 7 bases line up with TRBD2. The germline V gene has CDR1 MGHDK and CDR2 SYGVNS. After removal of 3 bases from V and 8 bases from J, the junction contained 10 bases not matched to a gene. The CDR3 spans 15 residues.

The chain couples TRBV4-1 to TRBJ2-7, with 7 bases identical to TRBD1. CDR3 length: 16 residues. Germline CDR1 reads MGHRA; CDR2 reads YSYEKL. V was clipped by 3 bases and J by 0 bases; unmatched bases: 8. The CDR3 coding sequence is TGCGCCAGCAGCCATACGACAGGGCTCGCCTCCTACGAGCAGTACTTC. This translates into CASSHTTGLASYEQYF.

CDR3 bases: TGCGCCAGCCAAATACTAGCGGGGAACGATAATGAGCAGTTCTTC. Residues: CASQILAGNDNEQFF. This rearrangement joins TRBV5-1 to TRBJ2-1, with 10 bases that match TRBD2. Looked up from germline, CDR1 is SGHRS and CDR2 is YFSETQ. The CDR3 has 15 amino acids. V was pared by 7 bases and J by 7 bases, with 11 bases of the junction left unmatched.

This clonotype was seen repeatedly, ten times or more. The chain joins TRBV3-1 to TRBJ1-6; D gene unclear. The CDR3 is 13 amino acids. CDR1 is LGHDT and CDR2 is YNNKEL in the germline V gene (reference sequence). Deletions cut 4 bases from V and 6 bases from J, with 7 bases between. The CDR3 loop is CASSPSGNSPLHF. DNA for the CDR3: TGTGCCAGCAGCCCGAGCGGTAATTCACCCCTCCACTTT.

The sample holds a few counts of this clonotype. The chain carries TRBV5-4 and TRBJ1-6, with a possible D match to TRBD1 (6 bases). The CDR3 loop spans 14 amino acids. CDR1 SGHNT and CDR2 YYREEE come from the germline V gene (reference sequence). The V gene lost 5 bases and the J gene lost 7 bases, with 13 bases spanning the gap. CDR3 in DNA: TGTGCCAGCAGTCACGGGACAACGAATTCACCCCTCCACTTT. Its translation: CASSHGTTNSPLHF. Full variable domain (missing parts from reference TRBV5-4 and TRBJ1-6): ETGVTQSPTHLIKTRGQQVTLRCSSQSGHNTVSWYQQALGQGPQFIFQYYREEENGRGNFPPRFSGLQFPNYSSELNVNALELDDSALYLCASSHGTTNSPLHFGNGTRLTVT.